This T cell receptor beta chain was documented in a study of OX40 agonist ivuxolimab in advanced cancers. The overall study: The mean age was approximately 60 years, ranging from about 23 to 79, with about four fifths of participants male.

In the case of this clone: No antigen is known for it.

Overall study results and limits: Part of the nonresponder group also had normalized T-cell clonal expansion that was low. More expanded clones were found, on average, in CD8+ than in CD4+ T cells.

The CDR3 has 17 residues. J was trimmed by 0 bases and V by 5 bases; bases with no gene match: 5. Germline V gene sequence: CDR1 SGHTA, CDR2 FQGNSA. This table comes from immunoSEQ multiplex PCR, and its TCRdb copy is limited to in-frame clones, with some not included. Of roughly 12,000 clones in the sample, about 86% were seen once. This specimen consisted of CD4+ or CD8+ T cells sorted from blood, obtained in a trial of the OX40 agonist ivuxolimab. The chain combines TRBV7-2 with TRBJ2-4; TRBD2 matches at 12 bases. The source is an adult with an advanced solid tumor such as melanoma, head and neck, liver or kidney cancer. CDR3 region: CASSPLAGGLAKNIQYF. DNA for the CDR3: TGTGCCAGCAGCCCGCTAGCGGGAGGGTTAGCCAAAAACATTCAGTACTTC.